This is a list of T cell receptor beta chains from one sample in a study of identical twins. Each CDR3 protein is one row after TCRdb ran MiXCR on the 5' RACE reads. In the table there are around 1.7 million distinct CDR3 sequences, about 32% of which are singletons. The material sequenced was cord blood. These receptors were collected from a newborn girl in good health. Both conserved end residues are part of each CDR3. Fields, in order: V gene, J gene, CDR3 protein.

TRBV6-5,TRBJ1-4,CASRRQGSTNEKLFF
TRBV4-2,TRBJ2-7,CASSQVLTAYEQYF
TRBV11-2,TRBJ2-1,CASSPRDANLRNEQFF
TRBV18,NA,CASSPTGIHEQYF
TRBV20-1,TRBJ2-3,CTPLPFGTDTQYF
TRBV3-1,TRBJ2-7,CASSQPRTSGYEQYF
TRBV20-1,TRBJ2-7,CSVQPWTSGMIEQYF
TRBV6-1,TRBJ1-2,CASSGAAPSNYGYTF
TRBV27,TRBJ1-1,CASSLFNSGSTGAFF
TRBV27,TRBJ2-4,CASSLRVTGSKAKNIQYF
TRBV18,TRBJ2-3,CASSPPGTGGDTQYF
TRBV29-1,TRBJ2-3,CSVGEGGSTDTQYF
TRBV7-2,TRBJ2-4,CASSSGLKDIQYF
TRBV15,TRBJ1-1,CATSPWDREDTEAFF
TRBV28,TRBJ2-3,CASTLAASGANTQYF
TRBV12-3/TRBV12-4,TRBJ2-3,CASSLSGSGSDTQYF
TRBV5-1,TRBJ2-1,CASSLETVYNEQFF
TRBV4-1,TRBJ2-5,CASSLLGYQETQYF
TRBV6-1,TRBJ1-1,CASSEARSSGNTEAFF
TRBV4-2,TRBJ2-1,CASSQDLTSGRHEQFF
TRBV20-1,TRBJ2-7,CSARDIGSDPHHEQYF
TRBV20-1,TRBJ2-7,CSARGGRAWNEQYF
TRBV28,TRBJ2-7,CATLAGGPYEQYF
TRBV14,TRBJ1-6,CASSTGGSSYNSPLHF
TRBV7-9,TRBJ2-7,CASSLAGAGYEQYF
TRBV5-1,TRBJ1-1,CASSGMTANTEAFF
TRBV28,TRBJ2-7,CASRSGSFYEQYF
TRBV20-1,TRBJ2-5,CSALQGKYGETQYF
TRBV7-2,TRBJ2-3,CASSLAVTTDTQYF
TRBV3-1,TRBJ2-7,CASSRRGYNEQYF
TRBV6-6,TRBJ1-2,CVSSYNRGGGYTF
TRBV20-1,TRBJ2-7,CSAREEGLAGTYEQYF
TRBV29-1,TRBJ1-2,CSVGGLYGYTF
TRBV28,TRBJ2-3,CASSSLWGLGSTDTQYF
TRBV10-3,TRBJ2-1,CAISEYWGNNEQFF
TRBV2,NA,CASSIGGVEETQYF
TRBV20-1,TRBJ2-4,CSASKDTGNIQYF
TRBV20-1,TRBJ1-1,CSANTNTGGVAFF
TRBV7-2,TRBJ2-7,CASSAGQARPYEQYF
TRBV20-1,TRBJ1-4,CSASPRQFRDEKLFF